The rows below give T cell receptor beta chains drawn from one sample of a study of cytotoxic CD8 clonotypes in ibrutinib-treated CLL. TCRdb's table, derived via immunoSEQ multiplex PCR, lists solely in-frame clones and lacks some. The sample has about 250,000 clones, around three quarters seen once; the top ten hold 15%. This specimen consisted of PBMCs, obtained after 24 months of ibrutinib treatment. These TCRs come from a human donor with chronic lymphocytic leukemia. Both conserved end residues are trimmed from each CDR3.

v_call: TRBV6-5; j_call: TRBJ1-4; cdr3_aa: ASSFLRSEKLF
v_call: TRBV7-9; j_call: TRBJ2-3; cdr3_aa: ASSPSGKVADTQY
v_call: TRBV5-8; j_call: TRBJ1-2; cdr3_aa: ASRTGRDRATGT
v_call: TRBV9; j_call: TRBJ2-2; cdr3_aa: ASSVRRTEANTGELF
v_call: TRBV5-6; j_call: TRBJ2-1; cdr3_aa: ASRLTGEAYNEQF
v_call: TRBV28; j_call: TRBJ1-2; cdr3_aa: ASSLTDYGYT
v_call: TRBV27; j_call: TRBJ2-7; cdr3_aa: ASSLSTSGIEQY
v_call: TRBV7-8; j_call: TRBJ2-5; cdr3_aa: ASSLAVGAQETQY
v_call: TRBV30; j_call: TRBJ1-1; cdr3_aa: AWSVQADTEAF
v_call: TRBV28; j_call: TRBJ2-2; cdr3_aa: ASSLSLWLNTGELF
v_call: TRBV4-2; j_call: TRBJ2-5; cdr3_aa: ASSQVTGQETQY
v_call: TRBV6-6; j_call: TRBJ2-7; cdr3_aa: ASTPLAGSYEQY
v_call: TRBV6-5; j_call: TRBJ2-7; cdr3_aa: ASSPGQGPTYEQY
v_call: TRBV7-2; j_call: TRBJ1-5; cdr3_aa: ASSPRQPQH
v_call: TRBV15; j_call: TRBJ1-2; cdr3_aa: ATSSGVANYGYT
v_call: TRBV28; j_call: TRBJ2-5; cdr3_aa: ASSPGGGEETQY